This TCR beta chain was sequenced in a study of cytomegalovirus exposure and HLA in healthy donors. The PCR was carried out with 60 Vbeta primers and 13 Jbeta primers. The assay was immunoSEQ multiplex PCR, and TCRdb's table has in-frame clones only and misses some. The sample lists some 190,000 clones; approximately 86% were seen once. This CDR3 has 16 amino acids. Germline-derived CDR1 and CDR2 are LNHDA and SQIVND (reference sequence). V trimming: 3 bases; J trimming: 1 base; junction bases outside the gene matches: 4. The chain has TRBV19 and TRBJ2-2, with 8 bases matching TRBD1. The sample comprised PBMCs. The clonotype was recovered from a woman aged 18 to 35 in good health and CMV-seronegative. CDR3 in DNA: TGTGCCAGTAGTATCCCAGGGACAGGGAACACCGGGGAGCTGTTTTTT. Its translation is CASSIPGTGNTGELFF.